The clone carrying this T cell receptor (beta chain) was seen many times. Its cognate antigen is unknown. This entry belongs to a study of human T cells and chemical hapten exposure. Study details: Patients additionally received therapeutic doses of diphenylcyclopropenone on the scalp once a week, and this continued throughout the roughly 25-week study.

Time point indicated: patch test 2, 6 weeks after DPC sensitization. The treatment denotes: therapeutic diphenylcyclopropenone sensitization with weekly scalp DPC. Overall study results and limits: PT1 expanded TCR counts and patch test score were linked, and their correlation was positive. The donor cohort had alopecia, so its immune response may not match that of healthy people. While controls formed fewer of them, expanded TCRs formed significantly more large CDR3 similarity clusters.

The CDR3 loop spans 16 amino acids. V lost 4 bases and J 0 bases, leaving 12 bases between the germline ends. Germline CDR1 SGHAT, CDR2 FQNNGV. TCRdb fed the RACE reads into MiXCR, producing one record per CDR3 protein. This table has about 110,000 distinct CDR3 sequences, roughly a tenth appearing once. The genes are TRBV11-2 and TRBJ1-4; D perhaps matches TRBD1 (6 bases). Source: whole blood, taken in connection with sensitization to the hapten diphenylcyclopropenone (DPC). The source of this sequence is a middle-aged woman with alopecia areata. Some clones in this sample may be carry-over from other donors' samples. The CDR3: CASSYNRAATNEKLFF. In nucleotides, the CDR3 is TGTGCCAGCAGCTACAACAGGGCGGCAACTAATGAAAAACTGTTTTTT.